The 23 T cell receptor beta chains given below trace back to one sample, sequenced in a study of blood T cell repertoires in COVID-19. Sequenced by immunoSEQ multiplex PCR; TCRdb stores in-frame clones only, minus some. The sample lists about 34,000 clones, 90% occurring once. The sequencing sample was made of peripheral blood. All receptors derive from a man older than 75 with acute or convalescent COVID-19.

The J gene is TRBJ1-2, the V gene TRBV2, with D maybe TRBD1 (5 bases). The germline CDR1 and CDR2 sequences are SNHLY and FYNNEI. This CDR3 region has 16 residues. The germline V and J ends were trimmed by 6 bases and 4 bases, with 21 bases remaining between them. As DNA, the CDR3 is TGTGCCAGCAGCCTCTCCTTAAGGGGCGCCATCTATGGCTACACCTTC. This codes for CASSLSLRGAIYGYTF. The full variable domain, with the rest looked up from reference TRBV2 and TRBJ1-2, is EPEVTQTPSHQVTQMGQEVILRCVPISNHLYFYWYRQILGQKVEFLVSFYNNEISEKSEIFDDQFSVERPDGSNFTLKIRSTKLEDSAMYFCASSLSLRGAIYGYTFGSGTRLTVV.

This rearrangement joins TRBV28 to TRBJ2-5; 7 bases match TRBD1. V was pared by 4 bases and J by 1 base, with 6 bases of the junction left unmatched. Per the germline V gene, CDR1 is MDHEN and CDR2 is SYDVKM. This CDR3 region has 15 residues. As DNA, the CDR3 is TGTGCCAGCAGTTCGCCCGGGACAGTCCAAGAGACCCAGTACTTC. It specifies CASSSPGTVQETQYF.

This chain links TRBV10-3 with TRBJ1-2; no definite D call. Germline V gene data show CDR1 as ENHRY and CDR2 as SYGVKD. With 4 bases removed from V and 1 base from J, the gap between germline ends came to 7 bases. CDR3 length: 13 residues. In DNA, the CDR3 is TGTGCCATCAGTGGAGCGGTTAACTATGGCTACACCTTC. As protein: CAISGAVNYGYTF.

The chain couples TRBV19 to TRBJ1-4; D gene ambiguous. The CDR3 contains 14 residues. Germline V lookup: CDR1 LNHDA, CDR2 SQIVND (reference sequence). Deletions cut 5 bases from V and 0 bases from J, with 7 bases between. The CDR3 sequence is CASSPVTTNEKLFF. The CDR3 DNA reads as TGTGCCAGTAGTCCTGTAACAACTAATGAAAAACTGTTTTTT.

The chain has TRBV5-1 and TRBJ1-2, with TRBD1 matching over 8 bases. V trimming: 7 bases; J trimming: 3 bases; junction bases outside the gene matches: 8. Germline V gene lookup returns CDR1 SGHRS and CDR2 YFSETQ. This CDR3 comprises 14 residues. CDR3 sequence: CASRSTGADYGYTF. CDR3 DNA sequence: TGCGCCAGCCGATCGACAGGGGCTGACTATGGCTACACCTTC.

The CDR3 DNA sequence: TGTGCCAGCAGCGTTAGGACAGGGAGGAATGAGCAGTTCTTC. It specifies CASSVRTGRNEQFF. V is TRBV9 and J is TRBJ2-1, with 8 nucleotides matching TRBD1. The junction had 5 bases not matched to a gene; V was cut back by 2 bases and J by 7 bases. Looked up from germline, CDR1 is SGDLS and CDR2 is YYNGEE. The CDR3 has 14 residues.

V is TRBV10-3 and J is TRBJ2-1; 14 bases align to TRBD2. The CDR3 loop spans 17 amino acids. Germline CDR1 is ENHRY and CDR2 is SYGVKD. V lost 0 bases, J lost 11 bases, and 9 bases stayed unmatched. The CDR3 loop is CAISESEPTSGGAQQFF. In nucleotides, the CDR3 is TGTGCCATCAGTGAGTCTGAGCCGACTAGCGGGGGGGCCCAGCAGTTCTTC.

The chain carries TRBV5-6 and TRBJ1-4; 9 bases agree with TRBD1. Germline lookup yields CDR1 SGHDT and CDR2 YYEEEE. V shed 0 bases and J 6 bases; nucleotides not matched to a gene: 3. This CDR3 spans 15 amino acids. CDR3: CASSLVGQGHEKLFF. In nucleotides, the CDR3 is TGTGCCAGCAGCTTGGTGGGACAGGGTCATGAAAAACTGTTTTTT.

V is TRBV12-3 or TRBV12-4 and J is TRBJ1-1, with a tentative D call TRBD1 (6 bases). V was pared by 6 bases and J by 5 bases, with 10 bases between. The CDR3 covers 12 residues. The CDR3 coding sequence is TGTGCCAGCAGGGGACATTTGACTGAAGCTTTCTTT. This codes for CASRGHLTEAFF.

The rearrangement uses TRBV7-9 and TRBJ1-2, with 9 bases matching TRBD1. This CDR3 region has 15 residues. The V gene's germline CDR1 is SEHNR and CDR2 FQNEAQ (reference sequence). Germline trimming cut 5 bases from V and 8 bases from J; bases unmatched to any gene: 12. The CDR3: CASSRTFRTGEGYTF. The CDR3 region has the DNA TGTGCCAGCAGCCGAACCTTTAGGACAGGGGAAGGCTACACCTTC.

This sequence joins TRBV9 and TRBJ1-4; 9 bases fit TRBD1. The CDR3 spans 15 residues. Germline-derived CDR1 and CDR2 are SGDLS and YYNGEE. Losses at the gene ends were 4 bases for V and 7 bases for J; bases not matched to a gene: 8. The CDR3 reads CASSPRQGDGEKLFF. The DNA for the CDR3 is TGTGCCAGCAGCCCCCGACAGGGGGACGGTGAAAAACTGTTTTTT.

V gene TRBV7-9 combines with J gene TRBJ2-2; weak D call: TRBD2 (6 bases). V dropped 3 bases and J dropped 4 bases, with 12 bases sitting between them. The germline V gene has CDR1 SEHNR and CDR2 FQNEAQ (reference sequence). The CDR3 is 15 amino acids. CDR3 residues: CASSLAGPGTGELFF. CDR3 nucleotides: TGTGCCAGCAGCTTGGCGGGGCCGGGCACCGGGGAGCTGTTTTTT.

The V call is TRBV27, the J call TRBJ2-5; TRBD1 aligns across 8 bases. The CDR3 length is 14 residues. CDR1 is MNHEY, CDR2 SMNVEV, per germline (reference sequence). V lost 5 bases to trimming and J lost 2 bases; unmatched junction nucleotides: 4. For the CDR3, the DNA is TGTGCCAGCAGTACCAGGGGGCGTCAAGAGACCCAGTACTTC. Translated: CASSTRGRQETQYF.

In its sample, this clone ranks as medium-sized. CDR3 in DNA: TGTGCCAGCAGTCTAGGGACTAGCGGGGACTACGAGCAGTACTTC. It specifies CASSLGTSGDYEQYF. V and J are TRBV6-2 or TRBV6-3 and TRBJ2-7; TRBD2 matches at 13 bases. This CDR3 is built from 15 residues. Germline CDR1 is MNHEY and CDR2 is SVGEGT. The junction had 4 bases not matched to a gene; V was cut back by 5 bases and J by 3 bases.

This sequence joins TRBV7-6 and TRBJ1-6; no clear D gene. Germline CDR1 reads SGHVS; CDR2 reads FNYEAQ. V was clipped by 2 bases and J by 8 bases, with 25 bases between them. This CDR3 has 19 amino acids. CDR3 DNA: TGTGCCAGCAGCTTAATGGTCACGGCGACTAACGGGATGGATTCACCCCTCCACTTT. This codes for CASSLMVTATNGMDSPLHF.

V gene TRBV24-1 combines with J gene TRBJ2-5; 7 bases align to TRBD2. The CDR3 is 13 residues long. CDR1 is KGHDR, CDR2 SFDVKD, per germline. The V gene end was trimmed by 5 bases and the J gene end by 7 bases; junction bases not matched to a gene: 6. The CDR3 DNA follows: TGTGCCACCAGTGCGGGAGGTTCAGGGACCCAGTACTTC. This translates into CATSAGGSGTQYF.

V usage is TRBV7-6 and J usage is TRBJ1-1, with 9 bases matching TRBD1. This CDR3 region has 15 residues. Germline CDR1 reads SGHVS; CDR2 reads FNYEAQ. Trimming took 5 bases from V and 0 from J; bases not matched to a gene: 4. CDR3 sequence: CASSEQGAMNTEAFF. In DNA form, the CDR3 reads TGTGCCAGCAGCGAACAGGGGGCAATGAACACTGAAGCTTTCTTT.

The rearrangement joins TRBV12-3 or TRBV12-4 to TRBJ1-2; D may be TRBD1 (5 bases). The germline V and J ends were trimmed by 10 bases and 6 bases, with 18 bases remaining between them. The CDR3 covers 13 residues. The CDR3 sequence is CAIIPEGKNGYTF. CDR3 bases: TGTGCCATCATCCCGGAGGGGAAGAATGGCTACACCTTC.

The gene calls are TRBV15 and TRBJ2-1, with 9 bases matching TRBD2. This CDR3 contains 17 residues. V lost 2 bases, J lost 3 bases, and 8 bases stayed unmatched. Germline CDR1 is LNHNV and CDR2 is YYDKDF (reference sequence). Written as DNA, the CDR3 is TGTGCCACCAGCAGAAAAGCGGGGGGATCTCTCTACAATGAGCAGTTCTTC. It encodes CATSRKAGGSLYNEQFF.

CDR3 sequence reads: CASSYLGGGATDTQYF. In DNA form, the CDR3 reads TGTGCCAGCAGCTACTTGGGTGGGGGGGCAACAGATACGCAGTATTTT. The rearrangement links TRBV7-8 to TRBJ2-3; D is possibly TRBD2 (7 bases). The V end lost 4 bases, the J end lost 3 bases, and 17 bases lay between the germline ends. This CDR3 spans 16 amino acids. Germline CDR1 SGHVS, CDR2 FQNEAQ.

The genes are TRBV10-3 and TRBJ2-7; 13 bases are a match to TRBD2. The CDR3 length is 14 residues. Germline values: CDR1 ENHRY, CDR2 SYGVKD. The trim removed 7 bases at V and 6 bases at J, leaving 6 bases unmatched. CDR3 protein: CAINTGLAGAEQYF. The DNA of the CDR3 is TGTGCCATCAATACCGGACTAGCGGGGGCCGAGCAGTACTTC.

The V call is TRBV12-3 or TRBV12-4, the J call TRBJ2-7, with D possibly being TRBD1 (6 bases). V shed 3 bases and J shed 1 base, with 7 bases lying between them. This CDR3 spans 13 amino acids. CDR3 nucleotides: TGTGCCAGCAGTTTTGACAGGTCCTACGAGCAGTACTTC. Protein sequence: CASSFDRSYEQYF.

The chain joins TRBV3-1 (or the pseudogene TRBV3-2) to TRBJ2-1, with 8 bases identical to TRBD2. Germline CDR1 and CDR2: LGHDT and YNNKEL (reference sequence). This CDR3 comprises 16 residues. J lost 3 bases, V lost 5 bases, and 9 bases had no gene match. CDR3 in DNA: TGTGCCAGCAGCTCCTCTCAGCGGGGGTACTACAATGAGCAGTTCTTC. It translates to CASSSSQRGYYNEQFF.